The 24 T cell receptor beta chains given below trace back to one sample, sequenced in a study of control samples from healthy donors and cancer patients. Libraries were prepared by immunoSEQ multiplex PCR; TCRdb keeps only in-frame clonotypes and omits some of them. The top ten hold around 14% of the sample, which has roughly 95,000 clones, around 88% seen once. Source material: blood. The receptor set was obtained from a man in his thirties or forties in good health.

The J gene is TRBJ2-7, the V gene TRBV7-2; D is unclear. Trimming removed 5 bases from V and 0 bases from J, with 14 bases in between. From germline, CDR1 is SGHTA and CDR2 FQGNSA. This CDR3 is 15 amino acids long. The CDR3 is CASSRMGSTSYEQYF. The CDR3 DNA reads TGTGCCAGCAGCAGGATGGGATCCACCTCCTACGAGCAGTACTTC. The complete variable domain, with remaining parts taken from reference TRBV7-2 and TRBJ2-7, reads GAGVSQSPSNKVTEKGKDVELRCDPISGHTALYWYRQSLGQGLEFLIYFQGNSAPDKSGLPSDRFSAERTGGSVSTLTIQRTQQEDSAVYLCASSRMGSTSYEQYFGPGTRLTVT.

The chain combines TRBV5-1 with TRBJ1-4; TRBD1 matches 7 bases. The CDR3 is made up of 15 amino acids. With V trimmed by 1 base and J by 4 bases, 4 bases remained unmatched. The germline gives CDR1 SGHRS, CDR2 YFSETQ. CDR3: CASSLSTGNNEKLFF. For the CDR3, the DNA is TGCGCCAGCAGCTTGTCGACAGGGAATAATGAAAAACTGTTTTTT.

The chain has TRBV4-1 and TRBJ2-1; D remains unclear. Germline V gene sequence: CDR1 MGHRA, CDR2 YSYEKL. V was clipped by 4 bases and J by 6 bases, with 16 bases between them. This CDR3 is 15 amino acids long. The CDR3 bases are TGCGCCAGCAGCCCGCAAGAAATGGCAGGCAATGAGCAGTTCTTC. Translating gives CASSPQEMAGNEQFF.

This clone was picked up a small number of times. The V and J genes are TRBV18 and TRBJ1-5; D ambiguous. Germline CDR1 reads KGHSH; CDR2 reads LQKENI. The CDR3 has 15 residues. The ends were cut back, 2 bases at V and 3 bases at J, with 11 bases in the middle. CDR3 protein: CASSPSQRDNQPQHF. CDR3 sequence (DNA): TGTGCCAGCTCACCATCCCAGAGGGACAATCAGCCCCAGCATTTT.

V is TRBV6-1 and J is TRBJ1-2; TRBD1 matches 7 bases. The length of the CDR3 is 14 residues. The germline V gene has CDR1 MNHNS and CDR2 SASEGT. V lost 2 bases and J lost 5; bases outside the gene matches: 5. CDR3 bases: TGTGCCAGCAGTGAATTCGGGACAGCTTATGGCTACACCTTC. Its protein is CASSEFGTAYGYTF.

CDR3 in amino acids: CASSLSTRTPPGELFF. CDR3 coding DNA: TGTGCCAGCAGCCTATCTACCCGGACTCCACCCGGGGAGCTGTTTTTT. The chain uses TRBV7-2 and TRBJ2-2, with D possibly TRBD2 on 5 matching bases. The germline V gene encodes CDR1 SGHTA and CDR2 FQGNSA. The CDR3 is 16 residues long. The ends were cut back, 5 bases at V and 6 bases at J, with 19 bases in the middle.

This clone was seen just once. V gene TRBV27 combines with J gene TRBJ2-3; D is undetermined. Per germline, CDR1 MNHEY and CDR2 SMNVEV (reference sequence). The V end was cut by 1 base, the J end by 1 base, with 9 bases between. The CDR3 extends over 15 amino acids. The CDR3 DNA reads TGTGCCAGCAGTTTATATGGGATTCGCACAGATACGCAGTATTTT. Translated: CASSLYGIRTDTQYF.

This clone was recorded a few times. V usage is TRBV6-5 and J usage is TRBJ2-1; 10 bases match TRBD2. Trimming removed 0 bases from V and 8 bases from J; junction bases left unmatched: 7. The germline gives CDR1 MNHEY, CDR2 SVGAGI. The CDR3 runs to 16 residues. The CDR3 DNA is TGTGCCAGCAGTTACTCGGTCCTAGCGGGAGTAGATGAGCAGTTCTTC. This translates into CASSYSVLAGVDEQFF.

The V and J genes are TRBV24-1 and TRBJ2-1; D is ambiguous. Trimming stripped 3 bases from V and 0 bases from J, with 11 bases between. From germline, CDR1 is KGHDR and CDR2 SFDVKD. The CDR3 extends over 16 amino acids. In nucleotides, the CDR3 is TGTGCCACCAGTGATCTCGTTGCGAGCTCCTACAATGAGCAGTTCTTC. This sequence encodes CATSDLVASSYNEQFF.

CDR3: CASSAGQRNTEAFF. In nucleotides, the CDR3 is TGCGCCAGCAGTGCGGGACAGCGGAACACTGAAGCTTTCTTT. This chain connects TRBV10-1 to TRBJ1-1; 7 bases fit TRBD1. The CDR3 is 14 amino acids. CDR1 is WNHNN, CDR2 SYGVQD, per germline (reference sequence). V was pared by 4 bases and J by 1 base, with 3 bases of the junction left unmatched.

The chain couples TRBV10-3 to TRBJ1-2, with a possible D match to TRBD1 (5 bases). The germline gives CDR1 ENHRY, CDR2 SYGVKD. V was trimmed by 5 bases and J by 6 bases, leaving 22 bases between them. The CDR3 extends over 16 amino acids. For the CDR3, the DNA is TGTGCCATCAGTAACCTGGGGGGGGATTCAACTAATGGCTACACCTTC. As protein: CAISNLGGDSTNGYTF.

The rearrangement links TRBV6-4 to TRBJ1-4, with unresolved D. Per the germline V gene, CDR1 is MRHNA and CDR2 is SNTAGT. CDR3 size: 18 residues. With 6 bases removed from V and 0 bases from J, the gap between germline ends came to 20 bases. This chain's CDR3 is CASRIPPGVTATNEKLFF. CDR3 nucleotides: TGTGCCAGCAGGATACCCCCGGGAGTAACGGCAACTAATGAAAAACTGTTTTTT.

The CDR3 DNA reads TGTGCCAGCTCGCAGCAACAGGGGATGGAGACCCAGTACTTC. Protein sequence: CASSQQQGMETQYF. The genes are TRBV18 and TRBJ2-5; 7 positions agree with TRBD1. Looked up from germline, CDR1 is KGHSH and CDR2 is LQKENI. The CDR3 extends over 14 amino acids. The V gene end was trimmed by 6 bases and the J gene end by 5 bases; junction bases not matched to a gene: 9.

This clone was detected once. The chain is built from TRBV23-1 and TRBJ1-4; the match to TRBD1 covers 7 bases. TRBV23-1 falls under the ORF class, with uncertain function. The CDR3 consists of 14 residues. Trimming at V came to 6 bases and at J to 4 bases, leaving 5 bases not matched to a gene. The CDR3 reads CASRTGLLNEKLFF. In DNA, the CDR3 is TGCGCCAGCAGGACAGGGTTACTTAATGAAAAACTGTTTTTT.

The chain is built from TRBV5-1 and TRBJ1-4, with 7 nucleotides matching TRBD1. The CDR3 contains 16 residues. Trimming cost V 4 bases and J 3 bases; bases outside gene matches: 9. Germline CDR1 and CDR2: SGHRS and YFSETQ. The CDR3: CASSLAGQLANEKLFF. In DNA, the CDR3 is TGCGCCAGCAGCCTCGCGGGACAGTTGGCTAATGAAAAACTGTTTTTT.

V is TRBV19 and J is TRBJ2-7, with no clear D. CDR3 length: 17 amino acids. Per germline, CDR1 LNHDA and CDR2 SQIVND (reference sequence). Trimming left V 10 bases short and J 6 bases short, with 31 bases between. The CDR3 region has the DNA TGTGCCACTAAGACTTATCACGAACCTAATACTCTTGGCGAGCAGTACTTC. It is translated as CATKTYHEPNTLGEQYF.

V is TRBV28 and J is TRBJ1-5; D remains ambiguous. Germline lookup yields CDR1 MDHEN and CDR2 SYDVKM. The germline V and J ends were trimmed by 2 bases and 6 bases, with 5 bases remaining between them. The CDR3 consists of 12 residues. CDR3 protein: CASSLVPQPQHF. For the CDR3, the DNA is TGTGCCAGCAGTTTAGTCCCTCAGCCCCAGCATTTT.

This chain uses TRBV5-1 with TRBJ2-7, with D possibly matching TRBD2 (7 bases). Trimming removed 0 bases from V and 6 bases from J, with 13 bases in between. This CDR3 has 14 amino acids. The germline CDR1 and CDR2 sequences are SGHRS and YFSETQ. DNA of the CDR3: TGCGCCAGCAGCTTGGCGGGGGGCGGCGGCGAGCAGTACTTC. Amino acid sequence: CASSLAGGGGEQYF.

V is TRBV4-1 and J is TRBJ1-3; no definite D call. Between the trimmed V and J ends, which lost 2 bases and 0 bases, there was a span of 11 bases. From germline, CDR1 is MGHRA and CDR2 YSYEKL. This CDR3 spans 16 amino acids. The CDR3, as DNA: TGCGCCAGCAGCCAATCGGTCGGCAGCTCTGGAAACACCATATATTTT. This encodes CASSQSVGSSGNTIYF.

This clone was observed a handful of times. This chain connects TRBV19 to TRBJ2-1, with D perhaps matching TRBD1 or TRBD2 (6 bases each). This CDR3 spans 15 amino acids. Trimming cost V 3 bases and J 7 bases, with 16 bases left between them. Germline V gives CDR1 LNHDA, CDR2 SQIVND (reference sequence). CDR3 protein: CASSIRVGGGNEQFF. The CDR3 nucleotides read TGTGCCAGTAGTATCCGAGTGGGGGGCGGAAATGAGCAGTTCTTC.

This sequence joins TRBV23-1 and TRBJ1-5, with TRBD1 matching over 9 bases. TRBV23-1 is an ORF; its function is uncertain. This CDR3 has 16 amino acids. Germline trimming cut 3 bases from V and 5 bases from J; bases unmatched to any gene: 8. Here the CDR3 reads CASSQEGQGIDQPQHF. The CDR3 DNA follows: TGCGCCAGCAGTCAGGAGGGACAGGGTATTGATCAGCCCCAGCATTTT.

The V gene is TRBV7-9, the J gene TRBJ2-3; TRBD1 aligns across 8 bases. Germline CDR1 reads SEHNR; CDR2 reads FQNEAQ (reference sequence). This CDR3 has 17 residues. V lost 5 bases to trimming and J lost 2 bases; unmatched junction nucleotides: 12. The CDR3 region has the DNA TGTGCCAGCAGCGGACGAAACAGGGGGTTCCTCACAGATACGCAGTATTTT. Its protein product is CASSGRNRGFLTDTQYF. Based on the CDR3 plus reference TRBV7-9 and TRBJ2-3, the full variable domain is DTGVSQNPRHKITKRGQNVTFRCDPISEHNRLYWYRQTLGQGPEFLTYFQNEAQLEKSRLLSDRFSAERPKGSFSTLEIQRTEQGDSAMYLCASSGRNRGFLTDTQYFGPGTRLTVL.

The J gene is TRBJ2-7, the V gene TRBV10-3; possibly TRBD2 for D (6 bases). V was pared by 2 bases and J by 2 bases, with 10 bases between. This CDR3 is built from 14 residues. Germline V gene lookup returns CDR1 ENHRY and CDR2 SYGVKD. Here the CDR3 DNA reads TGTGCCATCAGTGAGGGGGCGGGACCCTACGAGCAGTACTTC. Protein sequence: CAISEGAGPYEQYF.

This clone appeared a single time. This chain connects TRBV7-6 to TRBJ2-7; 9 bases map to TRBD2. Germline CDR1 SGHVS, CDR2 FNYEAQ. The CDR3 spans 15 residues. V shed 4 bases and J 4 bases; nucleotides not matched to a gene: 8. The CDR3 sequence: CASSYRREGWYEQYF. The CDR3, as DNA: TGTGCCAGCAGCTACCGGCGGGAGGGCTGGTACGAGCAGTACTTC.